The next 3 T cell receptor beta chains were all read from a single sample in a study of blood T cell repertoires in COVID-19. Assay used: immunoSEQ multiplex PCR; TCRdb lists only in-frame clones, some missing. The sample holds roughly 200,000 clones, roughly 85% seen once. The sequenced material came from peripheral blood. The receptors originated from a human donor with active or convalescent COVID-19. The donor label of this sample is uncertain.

CDR3 coding DNA: TGTGCCACCATGGGTGGGAGCAATGAGCAGTTCTTC. It is translated as CATMGGSNEQFF. V gene TRBV24-1 combines with J gene TRBJ2-1; D perhaps matches TRBD2 (5 bases). V was cut by 8 bases and J by 6 bases, with 10 bases left in between. This CDR3 comprises 12 residues. CDR1 KGHDR and CDR2 SFDVKD come from the germline V gene.

The CDR3 protein is CASSLEAQTPWGDTEAFF. CDR3 bases: TGTGCCAGCAGCTTAGAAGCCCAGACACCCTGGGGGGACACTGAAGCTTTCTTT. The chain links TRBV7-8 to TRBJ1-1, with D tentatively TRBD1 (5 bases). There are 18 residues in the CDR3. Between the trimmed V and J ends, which lost 1 base and 3 bases, there was a span of 21 bases. Germline V lookup: CDR1 SGHVS, CDR2 FQNEAQ.

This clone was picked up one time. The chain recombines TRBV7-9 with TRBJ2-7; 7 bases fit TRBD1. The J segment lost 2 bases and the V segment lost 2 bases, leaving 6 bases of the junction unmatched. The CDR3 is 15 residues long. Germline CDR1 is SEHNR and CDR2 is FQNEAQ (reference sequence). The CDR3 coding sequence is TGTGCCAGCAGCTTATCCGGGACAGTTGCCTACGAGCAGTACTTC. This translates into CASSLSGTVAYEQYF.